This T cell receptor (beta chain) was sequenced during a study of Graves' ophthalmopathy and Graves' hyperthyroidism. The CDR3 length is 16 residues. V shed 1 base and J 5 bases; nucleotides not matched to a gene: 7. Germline CDR1 reads SGHTA; CDR2 reads FQGTGA. For repertoire sequencing, the TCR beta CDR3 regions were amplified from RNA transcripts. Amplification began with first-round RT-PCR using HTBI primers, then second-round multiplex PCR was performed. TCRdb used MiXCR to reprocess the multiplex PCR reads, holding one entry per CDR3 protein. The data contain 900,000 to 1,200,000 distinct CDR3 sequences, less than 45% of them seen just once; the ten biggest clones take up over 8.5%.

Material: peripheral blood or thyroid tissue (not recorded which). The clonotype was recovered from an adult man with Graves' hyperthyroidism. This chain uses TRBV7-3 with TRBJ2-2; 7 nucleotides line up with TRBD2. The CDR3 spells CASSLSAGGSTGELFF. The CDR3 coding sequence is TGTGCCAGCAGCTTAAGCGCGGGCGGGAGTACCGGGGAGCTGTTTTTT.